The 26 T cell receptor beta chains in this list originate from one sample, sequenced in a study of T cell responses to AZD1222 COVID-19 vaccine. Sequenced by immunoSEQ multiplex PCR; TCRdb stores in-frame clones only, minus some. The profile covers 130,000 or so clones, with around 90% appearing a single time and more than 5.5% taken by the ten largest. Here the sequenced sample was peripheral blood, taken 28 days after the second AZD1222 dose. These receptors all come from an adult who received the AZD1222 COVID-19 vaccine.

The genes are TRBV2 and TRBJ1-1; D might be TRBD1 (5 bases). The CDR3 extends over 14 amino acids. V was shortened by 4 bases and J by 4 bases, with 13 bases between the two germline ends. Germline V gene data show CDR1 as SNHLY and CDR2 as FYNNEI. CDR3 bases: TGTGCCAGCAGTGGCCTCGACAGAGGCACTGAAGCTTTCTTT. It codes for CASSGLDRGTEAFF.

The J gene is TRBJ2-1, the V gene TRBV29-1, with D perhaps TRBD1 (6 bases). CDR1 is SQVTM, CDR2 ANQGSEA, per germline. V lost 1 base to trimming and J lost 1 base, with 14 bases between them. CDR3 length: 16 amino acids. Here the CDR3 reads CSVEGQAQSSYNEQFF. The CDR3 DNA follows: TGCAGCGTTGAAGGACAGGCTCAATCGTCCTACAATGAGCAGTTCTTC.

The chain couples TRBV12-3 or TRBV12-4 to TRBJ2-2; no clear D. The CDR3 runs to 12 residues. V was clipped by 7 bases and J by 7 bases, with 10 bases between them. CDR3 loop: CASNAMLGELFF. The CDR3 DNA follows: TGTGCCAGCAATGCCATGCTCGGGGAGCTGTTTTTT.

The chain has TRBV10-3 and TRBJ2-3; 7 nucleotides match TRBD1. V lost 6 bases and J lost 2; bases outside the gene matches: 5. Germline CDR1 reads ENHRY; CDR2 reads SYGVKD. The CDR3 covers 14 residues. CDR3 nucleotide sequence: TGTGCCATCAGGACGGGACAGCCCACAGATACGCAGTATTTT. Amino acid sequence: CAIRTGQPTDTQYF.

This clone occurred a few times. The chain carries TRBV5-1 and TRBJ1-3; TRBD1 might be the D (5 bases). V was shortened by 4 bases and J by 7 bases, with 12 bases between the two germline ends. The CDR3 is 13 amino acids. In germline, CDR1 is SGHRS, CDR2 YFSETQ. The CDR3 loop reads CASSIDPGNTIYF. The DNA of the CDR3 is TGCGCCAGCAGCATCGACCCAGGGAACACCATATATTTT.

This chain links TRBV28 with TRBJ1-5; no firm D call. The germline V and J ends were trimmed by 2 bases and 0 bases, with 14 bases remaining between them. Germline V gene sequence: CDR1 MDHEN, CDR2 SYDVKM. The length of the CDR3 is 17 residues. The CDR3: CASSLMPPEYSNQPQHF. The CDR3 DNA follows: TGTGCCAGCAGTTTAATGCCGCCGGAATATAGCAATCAGCCCCAGCATTTT.

This chain connects TRBV5-1 to TRBJ1-1, with 7 bases lining up with TRBD1. V was clipped by 4 bases and J by 4 bases; unmatched bases: 7. Germline assignment: CDR1 SGHRS and CDR2 YFSETQ. CDR3 length: 14 amino acids. The CDR3 reads CASSQGQPGTEAFF. The CDR3 bases are TGCGCCAGCAGCCAGGGACAGCCTGGCACTGAAGCTTTCTTT.

The gene calls are TRBV21-1 and TRBJ2-4; the DNA was not compared with TRBD1, the D call given in the table. TRBV21-1 is a documented pseudogene. CDR3 size: 15 residues. The CDR3 bases are TGTGCCAGCAGCAAAGGGACAGGGGCCAAAAACATTCAGTACTTC. This sequence encodes CASSKGTGAKNIQYF.

This chain joins TRBV3-1 (or the pseudogene TRBV3-2) and TRBJ2-7; 8 bases are a match to TRBD2. V trimming: 2 bases; J trimming: 6 bases; junction bases outside the gene matches: 12. Germline CDR1 and CDR2: LGHDT and YNNKEL (reference sequence). This CDR3 contains 16 residues. The CDR3 here is CASSQFSGQRELEQYF. The DNA for the CDR3 is TGTGCCAGCAGCCAATTTTCCGGGCAGCGGGAGCTCGAGCAGTACTTC.

CDR3 in amino acids: CASSQDPMLAGWETQYF. The CDR3 region has the DNA TGTGCCAGCAGCCAAGATCCGATGCTAGCGGGCTGGGAGACCCAGTACTTC. The V and J genes are TRBV3-1 (or the pseudogene TRBV3-2) and TRBJ2-5; 8 nucleotides line up with TRBD2. The CDR3 spans 17 residues. Trimming cost V 0 bases and J 5 bases; bases outside gene matches: 11. Looked up from germline, CDR1 is LGHDT and CDR2 is YNNKEL (reference sequence).

The rearrangement uses TRBV12-3 or TRBV12-4 and TRBJ1-1; D unresolved. The germline V and J ends were trimmed by 8 bases and 10 bases, with 14 bases remaining between them. This CDR3 has 11 residues. CDR3 amino acids: CASGQNLGAFF. The CDR3 DNA sequence: TGTGCCAGCGGCCAGAATCTGGGAGCTTTCTTT.

The chain uses TRBV29-1 and TRBJ1-1; D perhaps matches TRBD1 (6 bases). The CDR3 sequence is 16 residues long. CDR1 and CDR2 (germline): SQVTM, ANQGSEA. V was cut by 3 bases and J by 6 bases, with 23 bases left in between. The CDR3, as DNA: TGCAGCGTTGACCGCATCCCGGGACAAGGGCGGCCTGAAGCTTTCTTT. Protein product: CSVDRIPGQGRPEAFF.

V is TRBV12-3 or TRBV12-4 and J is TRBJ1-2; D is unclear. The CDR3 runs 12 residues. With 3 bases removed from V and 5 bases from J, the gap between germline ends came to 7 bases. CDR3 coding DNA: TGTGCCAGCAGTTTTTCCCCTTATGGCTACACCTTC. Protein sequence: CASSFSPYGYTF.

The chain's CDR3 is CASSRRGAPVTDTQYF. Here the CDR3 DNA reads TGTGCCAGCAGCCGTCGGGGGGCGCCGGTCACAGATACGCAGTATTTT. This sequence joins TRBV11-3 and TRBJ2-3; tentatively, D is TRBD2 (7 bases). The CDR3 covers 16 residues. V shed 5 bases and J shed 2 bases, with 17 bases lying between them. The germline V gene encodes CDR1 SGHNT and CDR2 YENEEA.

V and J are TRBV7-2 and TRBJ1-5; possible D gene TRBD1, 6 bases. The V end lost 1 base, the J end lost 11 bases, and 15 bases lay between the germline ends. Germline values: CDR1 SGHTA, CDR2 FQGNSA. This CDR3 spans 14 amino acids. The CDR3 loop reads CASSLVWTESAQHF. The CDR3 DNA reads as TGTGCCAGCAGCTTAGTCTGGACAGAATCAGCCCAGCATTTT.

The chain combines TRBV7-9 with TRBJ1-1; tentative D call: TRBD1 (6 bases). Trimming removed 8 bases at V and 4 bases at J, with 17 bases between. CDR3 length: 14 residues. Germline V gene lookup returns CDR1 SEHNR and CDR2 FQNEAQ (reference sequence). CDR3 loop: CASHAGGAITEAFF. The CDR3 coding sequence is TGTGCCAGCCATGCCGGGGGGGCTATCACTGAAGCTTTCTTT.

The chain uses TRBV20-1 and TRBJ1-4; D is unclear. Germline assignment: CDR1 DFQATT and CDR2 SNEGSKA (reference sequence). The V end lost 5 bases, the J end lost 4 bases, and 5 bases lay between the germline ends. The CDR3 spans 11 residues. CDR3 coding DNA: TGCAGTGCTGGACTTAATGAAAAACTGTTTTTT. Translating it yields CSAGLNEKLFF.

This sequence joins TRBV5-1 and TRBJ2-5, with TRBD2 identical over 7 bases. This CDR3 contains 16 residues. The V gene end was trimmed by 3 bases and the J gene end by 1 base; junction bases not matched to a gene: 9. Looked up from germline, CDR1 is SGHRS and CDR2 is YFSETQ. The CDR3 DNA reads as TGCGCCAGCAGCTCGGAGCGGGAAAGTTCCCAAGAGACCCAGTACTTC. Protein sequence: CASSSERESSQETQYF.

The genes are TRBV9 and TRBJ1-4; D gene unclear. The V end was cut by 4 bases, the J end by 0 bases, with 10 bases between. This CDR3 contains 15 residues. The V gene's germline CDR1 is SGDLS and CDR2 YYNGEE. The CDR3 is CASSPVVATNEKLFF. In DNA, the CDR3 is TGTGCCAGCAGCCCAGTGGTTGCAACTAATGAAAAACTGTTTTTT.

For the CDR3, the DNA is TGTGCCAGTAGAGACGGGACTGGAAACACCATATATTTT. Translated, it gives CASRDGTGNTIYF. This chain joins TRBV19 and TRBJ1-3; D is undetermined. Trimming left V 6 bases short and J 2 bases short, with 8 bases between. CDR1 is LNHDA and CDR2 is SQIVND in the germline V gene (reference sequence). The CDR3 spans 13 residues.

V gene TRBV5-1 combines with J gene TRBJ2-2; 9 positions agree with TRBD1. The trim removed 1 base at V and 5 bases at J, leaving 3 bases unmatched. The CDR3 consists of 15 residues. The germline CDR1 and CDR2 sequences are SGHRS and YFSETQ. DNA of the CDR3: TGCGCCAGCAGCTTGACAGGGGGCAAGACCGGGGAGCTGTTTTTT. The encoded protein is CASSLTGGKTGELFF.

The chain carries TRBV30 and TRBJ1-3, with 7 bases fitting TRBD1. The ends lost 5 bases at V and 7 bases at J; junction bases unmatched: 8. Germline-derived CDR1 and CDR2 are GTSNPN and SVGIG (reference sequence). The CDR3 has 13 residues. The CDR3: CAWDRVLGNTIYF. CDR3 DNA: TGTGCCTGGGACAGGGTGTTAGGGAACACCATATATTTT.

DNA of the CDR3: TGTGCCAGCAGTCCGGACAGGGGGTGGGCTGAAGCTTTCTTT. It encodes CASSPDRGWAEAFF. The V and J genes are TRBV28 and TRBJ1-1; the match to TRBD1 covers 10 bases. This CDR3 is built from 14 residues. Germline V gives CDR1 MDHEN, CDR2 SYDVKM. Trimming removed 5 bases from V and 6 bases from J; junction bases left unmatched: 6.

V and J are TRBV7-9 and TRBJ2-2; D is unclear. This CDR3 has 17 amino acids. Germline assignment: CDR1 SEHNR and CDR2 FQNEAQ (reference sequence). Trimming left V 5 bases short and J 6 bases short, with 22 bases between. The CDR3 region has the DNA TGTGCCAGCAGCGCTCAGGACCTACGAACTCATCCCGGGGAGCTGTTTTTT. Its protein product is CASSAQDLRTHPGELFF.

The V call is TRBV19, the J call TRBJ2-4; no firm D call. V lost 0 bases and J 7 bases, leaving 13 bases between the germline ends. There are 15 residues in the CDR3. Germline CDR1 is LNHDA and CDR2 is SQIVND (reference sequence). The CDR3: CASSIEAQRRNIQYF. The CDR3 region has the DNA TGTGCCAGTAGTATAGAGGCCCAACGTAGGAACATTCAGTACTTC.

This clone was seen just once. This chain uses TRBV27 with TRBJ2-2, with TRBD2 matching over 7 bases. The CDR3 is 13 amino acids. CDR1 and CDR2 from the germline V gene are MNHEY and SMNVEV (reference sequence). Trimming removed 7 bases from V and 7 bases from J; junction bases left unmatched: 6. The CDR3 DNA follows: TGTGCCAGCAATAGAGCGGGATACGGGGAGCTGTTTTTT. Its translation: CASNRAGYGELFF.